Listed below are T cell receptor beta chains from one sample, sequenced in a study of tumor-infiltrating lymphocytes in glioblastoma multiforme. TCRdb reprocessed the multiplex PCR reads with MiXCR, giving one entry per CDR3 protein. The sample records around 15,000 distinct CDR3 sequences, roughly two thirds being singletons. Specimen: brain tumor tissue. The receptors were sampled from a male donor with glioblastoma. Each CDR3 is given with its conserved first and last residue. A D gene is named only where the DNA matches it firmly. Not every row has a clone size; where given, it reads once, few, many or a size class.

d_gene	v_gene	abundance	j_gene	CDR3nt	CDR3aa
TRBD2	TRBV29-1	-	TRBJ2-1	TGCAGCGTTCTGGGGGGGGGGAAGAATGAGCAGTTCTTC	CSVLGGGKNEQFF
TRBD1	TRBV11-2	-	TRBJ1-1	TGTGCCAGCAGCTTAGGACAGGGTGGAGCTTTCTTT	CASSLGQGGAFF
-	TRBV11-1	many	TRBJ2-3	TGTGCCAGCAGCCCCTTCGGCACAGATACGCAGTATTTT	CASSPFGTDTQYF
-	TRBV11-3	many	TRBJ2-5	TGTGCCAGCAGCTTAGGACTCACCCCTGATCAAGAGACCCAGTACTTC	CASSLGLTPDQETQYF
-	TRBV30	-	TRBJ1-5	TGTGCCTGGAGTGTGTTAGGGGGTGGCAATCAGCCCCAGCATTTT	CAWSVLGGGNQPQHF
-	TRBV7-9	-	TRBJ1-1	TGTACCAGCAGCCTAACAAGGGGCTGCACTGAAGCTTTCTTT	CTSSLTRGCTEAFF
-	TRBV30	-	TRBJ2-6	TGTGCCTGTAGAGGGTCCTCTGGGCCCAACGTCCTGACTTTC	CACRGSSGPNVLTF
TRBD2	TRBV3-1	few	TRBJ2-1	TGTGTCAGCGAGCCAAGGACTAGGGATAAGCAGTTCTTC	CVSEPRTRDKQFF
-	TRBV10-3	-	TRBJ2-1	TGTGCCATCAGTGAGGGCGATGATCGGTTCTTC	CAISEGDDRFF
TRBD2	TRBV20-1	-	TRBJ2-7	TGCAGTGCTAGTCGACTAGCGGGAGGAAGGTACGAGCAGTACTTC	CSASRLAGGRYEQYF
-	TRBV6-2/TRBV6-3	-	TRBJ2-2	TGTGCCAGCAGGTACATGAACACCGGGGAGCTATTTTTT	CASRYMNTGELFF
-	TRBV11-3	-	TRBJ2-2	TGTGCCAGCAGCCCCGGAGACGCCGGGGAGCTGTTTTTT	CASSPGDAGELFF
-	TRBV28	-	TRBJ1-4	TGTGCCAGCACCATAGCAGGGTCTGGTGAAAAACTGTTTTTT	CASTIAGSGEKLFF
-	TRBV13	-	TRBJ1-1	TGTGCCAGCAGCTTTGATAGGGGTCGCACTGAAGCTTTCTTT	CASSFDRGRTEAFF
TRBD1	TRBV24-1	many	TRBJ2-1	TGTGCCACCAGTGGGACACGGGACAGCCCGTCCAATGAGCAGTTCTTC	CATSGTRDSPSNEQFF